The clone carrying this T cell receptor (beta chain) came up a few times. Antigen specificity is unknown. The data belong to a study of cytomegalovirus exposure and HLA in healthy donors. Study-wide results and limits: Most of the TCR beta V segments (in an earlier analysis) were productive either about 87% or about 30% of the time.

With 60 Vbeta and 13 Jbeta primers, the PCR was carried out. Sequencing used immunoSEQ multiplex PCR; TCRdb keeps in-frame clones, though not all of them. The table lists about 120,000 clones, roughly 70% of them singletons. The clonotype comes from a woman between 35 and 50 years old in good health and CMV-seropositive. Sequenced sample: PBMCs.

CDR3 residues: CASSLGRGWNQPQHF. The DNA for the CDR3 is TGTGCCAGCAGCTTAGGGAGGGGATGGAATCAGCCCCAGCATTTT. The J gene is TRBJ1-5, the V gene TRBV7-6, with D perhaps matching TRBD1 (5 bases). This CDR3 has 15 residues. CDR1 SGHVS and CDR2 FNYEAQ come from the germline V gene. With 1 base removed from V and 4 bases from J, the gap between germline ends came to 11 bases.